Given below is one TCR beta chain in context. The data belong to a study of cytomegalovirus exposure and HLA in healthy donors. Looking at the study overall: Counted in an early data release were about 85 million unique TCRs from HLA-typed donors.

The PCR used 60 Vbeta and 13 Jbeta primers. Sequencing was performed with immunoSEQ multiplex PCR; in TCRdb, only in-frame clones are kept and a portion is missing. The sample shows about 200,000 clones, 78% of them seen only once. The clonotype originates from a male donor in good health and CMV-seronegative. The specimen was PBMCs.

For the CDR3, the DNA is TGCAGCGTTGTGGGGGGGAGGGGTGAAGCTTTCTTT. Translated, it gives CSVVGGRGEAFF. The chain uses TRBV29-1 and TRBJ1-1, with D possibly matching TRBD1 (5 bases). Germline V gene lookup returns CDR1 SQVTM and CDR2 ANQGSEA. Trimming pared 4 bases from V and 7 bases from J, leaving 13 bases between. CDR3 length: 12 amino acids.